The next 15 T cell receptor beta chains were all read from a single sample in a study of shared clonotypes between healthy human individuals. The data were produced by immunoSEQ multiplex PCR, yet TCRdb's version contains in-frame clones alone and is incomplete. The sample yields 450,000 to 500,000 clones, about 82% seen once. Sequenced sample: PBMCs. These receptors were collected from a woman aged 40 to 50 in good health. Some clones in this sample may be carry-over from other donors' samples.

V is TRBV5-1 and J is TRBJ1-2; D unclear. Trimming removed 1 base from V and 0 bases from J, with 10 bases in between. This CDR3 has 15 residues. Germline CDR1 reads SGHRS; CDR2 reads YFSETQ. This CDR3 reads CASSLLRLPNYGYTF. The CDR3 DNA sequence: TGCGCCAGCAGCTTGTTACGGCTCCCTAACTATGGCTACACCTTC.

This chain links TRBV19 with TRBJ2-7, with 8 nucleotides matching TRBD2. Germline V gene lookup returns CDR1 LNHDA and CDR2 SQIVND (reference sequence). This CDR3 region has 13 residues. The V gene end was trimmed by 5 bases and the J gene end by 3 bases; junction bases not matched to a gene: 3. The DNA of the CDR3 is TGTGCCAGTAGTCTCGGGGGGGACTACGAGCAGTACTTC. Its protein product is CASSLGGDYEQYF.

The chain employs TRBV7-2 and TRBJ1-5; no clear D gene. The CDR3 has 13 amino acids. Germline loops: CDR1 SGHTA, CDR2 FQGNSA. V was clipped by 0 bases and J by 0 bases, with 0 bases between them. The CDR3 bases are TGTGCCAGCAGCTTAGCTAGCAATCAGCCCCAGCATTTT. As protein: CASSLASNQPQHF.

The genes are TRBV28 and TRBJ2-7; 9 nucleotides align to TRBD1. Germline CDR1 is MDHEN and CDR2 is SYDVKM. V gave up 5 bases and J gave up 5 bases; unmatched junction bases: 13. CDR3 size: 16 residues. The CDR3, as DNA: TGTGCCAGCAGTATTACCCACGGGACAGGGAGCCACGAGCAGTACTTC. It codes for CASSITHGTGSHEQYF.

The V gene is TRBV4-1, the J gene TRBJ2-5; 7 bases agree with TRBD1. The CDR3 spans 17 residues. With 3 bases clipped from V and 1 base from J, the junction kept 11 bases outside the gene matches. The V gene's germline CDR1 is MGHRA and CDR2 YSYEKL. In DNA, the CDR3 is TGCGCCAGCAGCCAGCAATACCTGGGACAGACCCAAGAGACCCAGTACTTC. Its translation: CASSQQYLGQTQETQYF.

On this clone itself: Within the sample, other DNA sequences also encode this same CDR3. This chain uses TRBV18 with TRBJ2-2; D is uncertain. The germline V gene encodes CDR1 KGHSH and CDR2 LQKENI. The CDR3 covers 12 residues. V lost 3 bases to trimming and J lost 2 bases, with 1 base between them. The CDR3 loop is CASSPNTGELFF. The CDR3, as DNA: TGTGCCAGCTCACCCAACACCGGGGAGCTGTTTTTT.

This clone was seen only once. The chain carries TRBV29-1 and TRBJ2-1; unclear D gene. Trimming shortened V by 4 bases and J by 2 bases, and 9 bases separated the two germline ends. Germline CDR1 SQVTM, CDR2 ANQGSEA. This CDR3 spans 13 amino acids. The CDR3 DNA reads TGCAGCGTTGCTAAGGGCACCTACAATGAGCAGTTCTTC. Translated, it gives CSVAKGTYNEQFF.

As DNA, the CDR3 is TGTGCCAGCAGAACCGGGACATCAGCGGAGACCCAGTACTTC. This sequence encodes CASRTGTSAETQYF. The V call is TRBV2, the J call TRBJ2-5; D may be TRBD1 (6 bases). CDR1 is SNHLY and CDR2 is FYNNEI in the germline V gene. This CDR3 is 14 amino acids long. Trimming stripped 6 bases from V and 5 bases from J, with 16 bases between. The full variable domain, its missing parts supplied by reference TRBV2 and TRBJ2-5, is EPEVTQTPSHQVTQMGQEVILRCVPISNHLYFYWYRQILGQKVEFLVSFYNNEISEKSEIFDDQFSVERPDGSNFTLKIRSTKLEDSAMYFCASRTGTSAETQYFGPGTRLLVL.

This clone was counted many times. The J gene is TRBJ1-1, the V gene TRBV18; 9 nucleotides line up with TRBD1. The CDR3 runs 15 residues. V gave up 5 bases and J gave up 1 base; unmatched junction bases: 5. Germline CDR1 and CDR2: KGHSH and LQKENI. In DNA form, the CDR3 reads TGTGCCAGCTCAGCCTTACAGGGGGCGAACACTGAAGCTTTCTTT. It is translated as CASSALQGANTEAFF. The full variable domain, in which reference TRBV18 and TRBJ1-1 provide the parts outside the CDR3, is NAGVMQNPRHLVRRRGQEARLRCSPMKGHSHVYWYRQLPEEGLKFMVYLQKENIIDESGMPKERFSAEFPKEGPSILRIQQVVRGDSAAYFCASSALQGANTEAFFGQGTRLTVV.

The gene calls are TRBV19 and TRBJ1-5; 7 bases match TRBD1. V was clipped by 7 bases and J by 7 bases; unmatched bases: 16. CDR1 and CDR2 (germline): LNHDA, SQIVND (reference sequence). The CDR3 is 16 residues long. The CDR3 loop reads CASIPGQAEDHQPQHF. In nucleotides, the CDR3 is TGTGCCAGTATCCCAGGACAGGCGGAAGACCACCAGCCCCAGCATTTT.

The rearrangement uses TRBV7-9 and TRBJ2-5; 11 bases are shared with TRBD2. CDR1 is SEHNR and CDR2 is FQNEAQ in the germline V gene (reference sequence). The trim removed 8 bases at V and 2 bases at J, leaving 10 bases unmatched. The CDR3 extends over 16 amino acids. This CDR3 reads CASATTLAGGQETQYF. The DNA for the CDR3 is TGTGCCAGCGCTACAACCCTAGCGGGAGGACAAGAGACCCAGTACTTC. The variable domain in full, with the rest retrieved from reference TRBV7-9 and TRBJ2-5, is DTGVSQNPRHKITKRGQNVTFRCDPISEHNRLYWYRQTLGQGPEFLTYFQNEAQLEKSRLLSDRFSAERPKGSFSTLEIQRTEQGDSAMYLCASATTLAGGQETQYFGPGTRLLVL.

The chain employs TRBV18 and TRBJ1-2, with D hard to call. The germline V gene has CDR1 KGHSH and CDR2 LQKENI. With 1 base removed from V and 8 bases from J, the gap between germline ends came to 11 bases. The length of the CDR3 is 13 residues. Here the CDR3 DNA reads TGTGCCAGCTCACCACAGGGTGAGGGCGGCTACACCTTC. Its protein is CASSPQGEGGYTF.

J is TRBJ2-7 and V is TRBV6-5; TRBD2 is a possible D gene (5 bases). Germline loops: CDR1 MNHEY, CDR2 SVGAGI. The V end lost 6 bases, the J end lost 3 bases, and 18 bases lay between the germline ends. The length of the CDR3 is 15 residues. The CDR3 DNA reads as TGTGCCAGCAGCTATCTCGAGGGTCCCCTCTACGAGCAGTACTTC. Translation gives CASSYLEGPLYEQYF.

This clone was counted once. V gene TRBV30 combines with J gene TRBJ2-2, with D perhaps being TRBD1 or TRBD2 (5 bases each). Trimming took 5 bases from V and 3 from J, leaving 10 bases between them. Germline values: CDR1 GTSNPN, CDR2 SVGIG (reference sequence). This CDR3 is built from 13 residues. CDR3 loop: CAWGTGYTGELFF. In DNA form, the CDR3 reads TGTGCCTGGGGGACGGGCTACACCGGGGAGCTGTTTTTT.

The CDR3: CASRETALSYEQYF. DNA of the CDR3: TGTGCCAGCAGGGAGACAGCTCTGTCCTACGAGCAGTACTTC. The rearrangement links TRBV6-1 to TRBJ2-7; possibly TRBD1 for D (5 bases). Germline-derived CDR1 and CDR2 are MNHNS and SASEGT. With 6 bases removed from V and 1 base from J, the gap between germline ends came to 13 bases. The CDR3 is 14 residues long.